The clone carrying this T cell receptor (beta chain) was counted only a few times. Its target is unknown. Trimming took 2 bases from V and 5 from J, leaving 14 bases between them. Germline V gene sequence: CDR1 SGHRS, CDR2 YFSETQ. The CDR3 length is 14 residues. Only in-frame clones appear in the TCRdb table, and some are missing; sequencing was by immunoSEQ multiplex PCR. This table has 90,000 to 120,000 clones, around 90% appearing once. This sample stems from a study of T cell responses to AZD1222 COVID-19 vaccine. Findings of the study overall: The study identified only six AZD1222 recipients as seropositive at baseline. Two AZD1222 administrations were followed by greater Spike-specific TCR breadth and depth.

The sequence was collected from an adult who received the AZD1222 COVID-19 vaccine. This chain joins TRBV5-1 and TRBJ2-7; either TRBD1 or TRBD2 may supply D (5 bases each). The specimen comprised peripheral blood, sampled 28 days after the second AZD1222 dose. The chain's CDR3 is CASSLESGSHEQYF. The CDR3 nucleotides read TGCGCCAGCAGCTTAGAATCAGGGAGCCACGAGCAGTACTTC.